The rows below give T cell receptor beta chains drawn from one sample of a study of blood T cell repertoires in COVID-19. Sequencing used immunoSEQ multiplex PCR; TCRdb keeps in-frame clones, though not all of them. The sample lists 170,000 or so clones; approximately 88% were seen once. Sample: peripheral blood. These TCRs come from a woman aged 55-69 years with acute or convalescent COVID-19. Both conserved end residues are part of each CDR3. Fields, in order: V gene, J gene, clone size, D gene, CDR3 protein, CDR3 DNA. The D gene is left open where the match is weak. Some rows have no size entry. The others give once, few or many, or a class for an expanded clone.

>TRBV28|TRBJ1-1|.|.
CASSSPGKNTEAFF
TGTGCCAGCAGTTCTCCGGGGAAAAACACTGAAGCTTTCTTT
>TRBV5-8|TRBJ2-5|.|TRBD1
CASSEGQNYQETQYF
TGTGCCAGCAGCGAGGGACAGAACTATCAAGAGACCCAGTACTTC
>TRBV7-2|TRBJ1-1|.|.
CASSLVHAGVSEAFF
TGTGCCAGCAGCCTTGTGCACGCCGGGGTATCGGAAGCTTTCTTT
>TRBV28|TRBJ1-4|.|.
CASSFSSTNEKLFF
TGTGCCAGCAGTTTTAGTAGTACTAATGAAAAACTGTTTTTT
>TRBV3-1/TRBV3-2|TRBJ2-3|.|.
CASSQGTGLNTDTQYF
TGTGCCAGCAGCCAAGGGACGGGACTCAACACAGATACGCAGTATTTT
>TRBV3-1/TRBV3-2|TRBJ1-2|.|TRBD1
CASSHAGTGGAYGYTF
TGTGCCAGCAGCCATGCCGGGACAGGGGGCGCCTATGGCTACACCTTC
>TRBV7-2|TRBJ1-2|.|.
CASSSDKHGYTF
TGTGCCAGCAGCTCGGACAAACATGGCTACACCTTC
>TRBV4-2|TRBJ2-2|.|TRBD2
CASSHIAGGNTGELFF
TGTGCCAGCAGCCACATAGCGGGGGGGAACACCGGGGAGCTGTTTTTT
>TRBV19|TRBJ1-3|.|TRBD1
CASSRSGTGGINTIYF
TGTGCCAGTAGTCGATCCGGGACAGGGGGCATAAACACCATATATTTT
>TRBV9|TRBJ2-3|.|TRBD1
CASSPRTGVDTQYF
TGTGCCAGCAGCCCAAGGACAGGGGTGGATACGCAGTATTTT
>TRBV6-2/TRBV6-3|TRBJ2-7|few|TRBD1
CASSLDRASYEQYF
TGTGCCAGCAGTCTCGACAGGGCGTCGTACGAGCAGTACTTC
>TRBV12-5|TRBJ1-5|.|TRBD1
CASGMGGQGANQPQHF
TGTGCTAGTGGTATGGGGGGACAGGGGGCTAATCAGCCCCAGCATTTT
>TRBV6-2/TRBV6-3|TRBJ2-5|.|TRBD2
CASSYALAGPQETQYF
TGTGCCAGCAGTTACGCACTAGCGGGACCCCAAGAGACCCAGTACTTC
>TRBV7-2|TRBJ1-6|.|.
CASSPHGGLNSPLHF
TGTGCCAGCAGCCCTCATGGGGGCCTTAATTCACCCCTCCACTTT
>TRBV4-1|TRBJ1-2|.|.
CASSQTWLANYGYTF
TGCGCCAGCAGCCAAACGTGGCTAGCTAACTATGGCTACACCTTC
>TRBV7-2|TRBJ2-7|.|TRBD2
CASSTTLLLAGVPSYEQYF
TGTGCCAGCAGCACAACCCTTCTTTTGGCGGGGGTCCCCTCCTACGAGCAGTACTTC
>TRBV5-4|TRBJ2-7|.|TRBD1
CASSLPGQGSYEQYF
TGTGCCAGCAGCTTACCGGGACAGGGTTCCTACGAGCAGTACTTC
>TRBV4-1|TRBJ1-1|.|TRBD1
CASRLTGQMNTEAFF
TGCGCCAGCAGACTTACGGGACAGATGAACACTGAAGCTTTCTTT
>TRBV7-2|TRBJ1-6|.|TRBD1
CASSMDRGVSPLHF
TGTGCCAGCAGCATGGACAGGGGGGTCTCACCCCTCCACTTT
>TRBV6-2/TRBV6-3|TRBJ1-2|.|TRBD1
CASSLDRVVGYTF
TGTGCCAGCAGTCTGGACAGGGTGGTTGGCTACACCTTC
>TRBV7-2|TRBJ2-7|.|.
CASSLGLSGEQYF
TGTGCCAGCAGCTTAGGTCTTTCAGGCGAGCAGTACTTC
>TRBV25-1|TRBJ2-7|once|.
CASSETYYEQYF
TGTGCCAGCAGTGAAACCTACTACGAGCAGTACTTC
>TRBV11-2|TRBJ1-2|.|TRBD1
CASSRSDRGYGYTF
TGTGCCAGCAGCCGATCGGACAGGGGATATGGCTACACCTTC
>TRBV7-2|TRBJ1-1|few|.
CASSFRGRSEAFF
TGTGCCAGCAGCTTCCGAGGAAGATCTGAAGCTTTCTTT
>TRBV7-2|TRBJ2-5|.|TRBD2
CASSLRGSGGETQYF
TGTGCCAGCAGCTTAAGAGGATCGGGGGGGGAGACCCAGTACTTC
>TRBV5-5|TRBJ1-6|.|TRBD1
CASSFGQGKSSYNSPLHF
TGTGCCAGCAGCTTCGGACAGGGAAAGAGCTCCTATAATTCACCCCTCCACTTT
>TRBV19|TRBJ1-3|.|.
CASRSGWSGNTIYF
TGTGCCAGTAGATCAGGGTGGTCTGGAAACACCATATATTTT
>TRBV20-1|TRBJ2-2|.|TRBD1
CSASPGQGPSGELFF
TGCAGTGCTAGTCCGGGACAGGGTCCGTCCGGGGAGCTGTTTTTT
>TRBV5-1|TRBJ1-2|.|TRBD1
CASSLAGTGKEGYTF
TGCGCCAGCAGCTTGGCCGGGACAGGGAAGGAGGGCTACACCTTC
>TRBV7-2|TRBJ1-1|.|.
CASSSQGNTEAFF
TGTGCCAGCAGCTCACAGGGGAACACTGAAGCTTTCTTT
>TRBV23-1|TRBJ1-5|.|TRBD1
CASSQSDRGGNQPQHF
TGCGCCAGCAGTCAATCGGACAGGGGTGGAAATCAGCCCCAGCATTTT
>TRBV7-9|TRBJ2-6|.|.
CASSLVSLGANVLTF
TGTGCCAGCAGCCTTGTCTCCCTGGGGGCCAACGTCCTGACTTTC
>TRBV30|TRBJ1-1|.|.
CAWARKFATEAFF
TGTGCCTGGGCCAGGAAGTTCGCCACTGAAGCTTTCTTT
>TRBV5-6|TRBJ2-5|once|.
CASSLQGWETQYF
TGTGCCAGCAGCCTACAGGGCTGGGAGACCCAGTACTTC
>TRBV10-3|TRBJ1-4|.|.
CAISDPPGTNEKLFF
TGTGCCATCAGTGACCCCCCAGGAACTAATGAAAAACTGTTTTTT
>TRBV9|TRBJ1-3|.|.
CASSVETASGNTIYF
TGTGCCAGCAGCGTGGAGACAGCCTCTGGAAACACCATATATTTT
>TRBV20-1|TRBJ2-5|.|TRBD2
CSAWGGETQYF
TGCAGTGCTTGGGGGGGGGAGACCCAGTACTTC
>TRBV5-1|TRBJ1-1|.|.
CASRLQGLNTEAFF
TGCGCCAGCAGGCTACAGGGCCTGAACACTGAAGCTTTCTTT
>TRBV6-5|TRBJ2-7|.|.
CASRDPQGYEQYF
TGTGCCAGCAGAGACCCGCAGGGCTACGAGCAGTACTTC
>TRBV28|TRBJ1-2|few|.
CASSALDRMAGYTF
TGTGCCAGCAGCGCCCTAGACAGAATGGCTGGCTACACCTTC
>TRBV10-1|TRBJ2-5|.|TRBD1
CARSRRCRDRGGETQYF
TGCGCCCGCAGCCGAAGATGCCGGGACAGGGGTGGTGAGACCCAGTACTTC
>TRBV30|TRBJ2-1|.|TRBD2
CAWAGAGVLGRSYNEQFF
TGTGCCTGGGCCGGTGCGGGGGTGCTAGGAAGGTCCTACAATGAGCAGTTCTTC
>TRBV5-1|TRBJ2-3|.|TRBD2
CASRSGLSTDTQYF
TGCGCCAGCAGGTCGGGACTAAGCACAGATACGCAGTATTTT
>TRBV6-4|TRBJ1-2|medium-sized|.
CASSDSGGADGYTF
TGTGCCAGCAGTGACTCGGGGGGTGCGGATGGCTACACCTTC
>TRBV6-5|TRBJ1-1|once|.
CASPKAGFMNTEAFF
TGTGCCAGTCCTAAAGCAGGGTTCATGAACACTGAAGCTTTCTTT
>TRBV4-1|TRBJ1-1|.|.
CASSRDSNRYTEAFF
TGCGCCAGCAGCCGAGATTCCAACAGGTACACTGAAGCTTTCTTT
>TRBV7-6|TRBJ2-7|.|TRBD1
CASSRDGTVPYEQYF
TGTGCCAGCAGCCGGGATGGGACAGTACCCTACGAGCAGTACTTC
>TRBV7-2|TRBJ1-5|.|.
CASSLGGAQPQHF
TGTGCCAGCAGCTTAGGGGGCGCGCAGCCCCAGCATTTT
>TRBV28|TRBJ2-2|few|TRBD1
CASYRGLGELFF
TGTGCCAGCTACAGGGGGCTTGGGGAGCTGTTTTTT
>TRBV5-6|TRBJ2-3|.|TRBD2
CASSPRRVAGGPGDTQYF
TGTGCCAGCAGTCCCCGTAGAGTAGCGGGGGGGCCTGGCGATACGCAGTATTTT
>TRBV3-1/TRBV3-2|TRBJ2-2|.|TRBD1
CASSQGLGQGSAVVGTGELFF
TGTGCCAGCAGCCAAGGTTTAGGACAGGGAAGTGCTGTCGTGGGCACCGGGGAGCTGTTTTTT
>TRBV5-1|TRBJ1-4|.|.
CASSLGGFNEKLFF
TGCGCCAGCAGCTTAGGAGGTTTTAATGAAAAACTGTTTTTT
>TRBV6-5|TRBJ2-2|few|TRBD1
CASSPRGQGSGELFF
TGTGCCAGCAGCCCCCGGGGACAGGGGTCCGGGGAGCTGTTTTTT
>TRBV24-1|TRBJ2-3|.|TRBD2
CATSLAGVSTDTQYF
TGTGCCACCAGCCTGGCGGGGGTTAGCACAGATACGCAGTATTTT
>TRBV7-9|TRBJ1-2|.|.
CASSPRVDYGYTF
TGTGCCAGCAGCCCCAGGGTAGACTATGGCTACACCTTC